Following are 20 T cell receptor beta chains from one sample sequenced in a study of Graves' ophthalmopathy and Graves' hyperthyroidism. The sequenced template was RNA, covering the TCR beta CDR3 region. Amplification began with first-round RT-PCR using HTBI primers, then second-round multiplex PCR was performed. TCRdb re-called the multiplex PCR reads through MiXCR, storing one row per CDR3 protein. In the table there are over a million distinct CDR3 sequences, less than 45% of which are singletons. The specimen was peripheral blood or thyroid tissue (not recorded which). The source is an adult man with Graves' hyperthyroidism.

V usage is TRBV12-3 or TRBV12-4 and J usage is TRBJ1-2; 12 bases fit TRBD1. Trimming cost V 6 bases and J 5 bases; bases outside gene matches: 7. This CDR3 region has 15 residues. For the CDR3, the DNA is TGTGCCAGCAGCTCAGGGACAGGGGGCGTTTATGGCTACACCTTC. The encoded protein is CASSSGTGGVYGYTF.

This chain uses TRBV10-3 with TRBJ2-6, with 9 bases that match TRBD1. The trim removed 5 bases at V and 0 bases at J, leaving 8 bases unmatched. Germline loops: CDR1 ENHRY, CDR2 SYGVKD. The CDR3 covers 18 residues. CDR3 bases: TGTGCCATCAGTTACTCGACAGGGGGACTCTCTGGGGCCAACGTCCTGACTTTC. Protein sequence: CAISYSTGGLSGANVLTF.

The chain employs TRBV18 and TRBJ2-7, with a weak D call TRBD1 (5 bases). The CDR3 runs 13 residues. V lost 3 bases to trimming and J lost 5 bases, with 11 bases between them. CDR1 is KGHSH and CDR2 is LQKENI in the germline V gene. DNA of the CDR3: TGTGCCAGCTCACCTCTCAGGGCCGACGAGCAGTACTTC. Translation gives CASSPLRADEQYF.

Comments on this clonotype: Possible read error: a much larger clone is one base away. V and J are TRBV5-4 and TRBJ2-5; TRBD2 agrees at 8 bases. Germline V lookup: CDR1 SGHNT, CDR2 YYREEE (reference sequence). The CDR3 sequence is 17 residues long. J gave up 0 bases and V 4 bases, and 11 bases lay outside the gene matches. The CDR3 region is CASSPRGGRLDQETQYF. CDR3 nucleotide sequence: TGTGCCAGCAGCCCTCGGGGGGGCAGATTAGACCAAGAGACCCAGTACTTC.

Ten or more counts support this clonotype. This CDR3 is CASRGIGTGYRQYF. The CDR3 DNA reads as TGTGCCAGCAGGGGAATTGGGACAGGGTATCGGCAGTACTTC. The genes are TRBV2 and TRBJ2-7, with 9 bases matching TRBD1. Germline V lookup: CDR1 SNHLY, CDR2 FYNNEI. The CDR3 sequence is 14 residues long. With 6 bases clipped from V and 9 bases from J, the junction kept 12 bases outside the gene matches.

This clonotype was counted only a few times. The chain joins TRBV27 to TRBJ1-2; no reliable D call. Germline CDR1 MNHEY, CDR2 SMNVEV (reference sequence). The CDR3 loop spans 13 amino acids. The germline V and J ends were trimmed by 4 bases and 2 bases, with 8 bases remaining between them. DNA for the CDR3: TGTGCCAGCAGTTCGAACAGAAACTATGGCTACACCTTC. Its protein product is CASSSNRNYGYTF.

This clonotype was picked up many times. The chain uses TRBV10-3 and TRBJ1-1; D possibly corresponds to TRBD1 (5 bases). Trimming removed 10 bases at V and 0 bases at J, with 21 bases between. Per germline, CDR1 ENHRY and CDR2 SYGVKD. The CDR3 runs 16 residues. The CDR3 protein is CASSREEGIMNTEAFF. As DNA, the CDR3 is TGTGCCAGCAGCCGCGAGGAGGGGATTATGAACACTGAAGCTTTCTTT.

This clonotype has ten or more counts. The rearrangement uses TRBV9 and TRBJ1-5, with TRBD1 identical over 10 bases. CDR1 is SGDLS, CDR2 YYNGEE, per germline. The CDR3 contains 15 residues. V lost 0 bases and J lost 7; bases outside the gene matches: 4. For the CDR3, the DNA is TGTGCCAGCAGCGTAGGACAGGGGGCAGGACAGCCCCAGCATTTT. Translating gives CASSVGQGAGQPQHF.

This sequence joins TRBV10-3 and TRBJ1-2, with TRBD1 matching 7 bases. This CDR3 contains 14 residues. With 6 bases clipped from V and 3 bases from J, the junction kept 7 bases outside the gene matches. Germline assignment: CDR1 ENHRY and CDR2 SYGVKD. The CDR3 bases are TGTGCCATCAGCGGAGACAGGGTGTACTATGGCTACACCTTC. Translating gives CAISGDRVYYGYTF.

The rearrangement joins TRBV7-6 to TRBJ1-1; 9 bases are shared with TRBD1. The germline CDR1 and CDR2 sequences are SGHVS and FNYEAQ. Unmatched junction bases numbered 5, after V lost 1 base and J lost 2 bases. The CDR3 runs 16 residues. DNA for the CDR3: TGTGCCAGCAGCTTAGAATGGGGACAGGGCAACACTGAAGCTTTCTTT. It translates to CASSLEWGQGNTEAFF.

This clonotype was observed at least ten times. V gene TRBV10-3 combines with J gene TRBJ2-7; TRBD2 might be the D (6 bases). V shed 6 bases and J shed 5 bases, with 14 bases lying between them. In germline, CDR1 is ENHRY, CDR2 SYGVKD. The CDR3 sequence is 13 residues long. The CDR3 loop reads CAIRSGRSHEQYF. The CDR3 DNA reads as TGTGCCATCAGGTCGGGGAGGTCCCACGAGCAGTACTTC.

This clonotype was detected ten times or more. This chain joins TRBV7-2 and TRBJ2-7, with 7 bases matching TRBD1. J gave up 5 bases and V 6 bases, and 10 bases lay outside the gene matches. The CDR3 has 14 residues. From germline, CDR1 is SGHTA and CDR2 FQGNSA. In DNA, the CDR3 is TGTGCCAGCAGTAGGGGGCGGAGGACCCACGAGCAGTACTTC. It translates to CASSRGRRTHEQYF.

The chain recombines TRBV29-1 with TRBJ1-6, with TRBD1 identical over 7 bases. The CDR3 loop spans 13 amino acids. V lost 7 bases, J lost 6 bases, and 6 bases stayed unmatched. Germline V gene data show CDR1 as SQVTM and CDR2 as ANQGSEA. CDR3 nucleotides: TGCAGCGCCAGACAGGGATTTAATTCACCCCTCCACTTT. Translating it yields CSARQGFNSPLHF.

This chain links TRBV10-3 with TRBJ1-1, with TRBD1 matching over 8 bases. Germline V gene sequence: CDR1 ENHRY, CDR2 SYGVKD. The CDR3 length is 16 residues. The J segment lost 5 bases and the V segment lost 3 bases, leaving 11 bases of the junction unmatched. CDR3 bases: TGTGCCATCAGTGACACCTCGCAGGGGGCGGCTACTGAAGCTTTCTTT. It encodes CAISDTSQGAATEAFF.

The J gene is TRBJ2-5, the V gene TRBV24-1; 14 bases align to TRBD2. The V segment lost 5 bases and the J segment 4 bases; nucleotides outside the gene matches: 8. The CDR3 has 17 residues. Germline-derived CDR1 and CDR2 are KGHDR and SFDVKD. CDR3 protein: CATSGVTSGRALETQYF. CDR3 sequence (DNA): TGTGCCACCAGTGGTGTGACTAGCGGGAGGGCCTTAGAGACCCAGTACTTC.

This clonotype was counted ten times or more. CDR3 sequence: CASIRTPSNQPQHF. CDR3 nucleotides: TGTGCCAGCATTAGGACACCTAGCAATCAGCCCCAGCATTTT. The V and J genes are TRBV2 and TRBJ1-5; possible D gene TRBD1, 5 bases. The CDR3 is 14 residues long. Trimming removed 7 bases at V and 0 bases at J, with 10 bases between. In germline, CDR1 is SNHLY, CDR2 FYNNEI.

With respect to this clonotype: An end of the junction differs from the germline gene, which may be a read error. This chain joins TRBV2 and TRBJ2-5, with 8 nucleotides matching TRBD1. Germline CDR1 and CDR2: SNHLY and FYNNEI. This CDR3 is built from 15 residues. As DNA, the CDR3 is TGTGCCAGCACCTTATGGGACAGGCACCAAGAGACCCAGCACTTC. Its translation is CASTLWDRHQETQHF.

Many counts were recorded for this clonotype. The chain is built from TRBV29-1 and TRBJ2-5; D might be TRBD1 or TRBD2, each matching 5 bases. Germline V gives CDR1 SQVTM, CDR2 ANQGSEA. Trimming stripped 3 bases from V and 5 bases from J, with 10 bases between. The CDR3 has 12 residues. This CDR3 reads CSVDPGTETQYF. In DNA, the CDR3 is TGCAGCGTTGATCCCGGGACGGAGACCCAGTACTTC.

This clonotype was seen many times. The rearrangement links TRBV3-1 to TRBJ1-1, with TRBD1 matching 9 bases. Unmatched junction bases numbered 9, after V lost 10 bases and J lost 9 bases. The CDR3 consists of 12 residues. Germline V CDR1 and CDR2: LGHDT, YNNKEL (reference sequence). CDR3 residues: CATTDRGSQAFF. The CDR3 DNA reads TGTGCCACAACGGACAGGGGAAGTCAAGCTTTCTTT. Full variable domain (remainder filled in from reference TRBV3-1 and TRBJ1-1): DTAVSQTPKYLVTQMGNDKSIKCEQNLGHDTMYWYKQDSKKFLKIMFSYNNKELIINETVPNRFSPKSPDKAHLNLHINSLELGDSAVYFCATTDRGSQAFFGQGTRLTVV.

This clonotype was seen at least ten times. The gene calls are TRBV5-1 and TRBJ1-5; D remains ambiguous. CDR1 SGHRS and CDR2 YFSETQ come from the germline V gene. With 4 bases removed from V and 7 bases from J, the gap between germline ends came to 6 bases. The CDR3 runs 11 residues. CDR3 nucleotides: TGCGCCAGCAGCCAGGTACAGCCCCAGCATTTT. Translation gives CASSQVQPQHF.